Listed here are 21 T cell receptor beta chains from one sample, sequenced in a study of PD-L1 blockade in urothelial cancer (dated by TCRdb to the late 2010s). Receptor libraries were prepared by the immunoSEQ multiplex PCR assay. This is the immuneACCESS table as TCRdb keeps it, with only in-frame sequences that have V and J called. A part of the clones is gone; compared with another copy, unresolved V genes explain less than half, and the rest is unexplained. This sample comprises 45,000 to 50,000 clones, 88% of them detected only once. In total, the top ten clones hold around 4.2% of the sample. This specimen was PBMCs, taken around atezolizumab (anti-PD-L1) treatment. The receptors were sampled from an elderly man with urothelial cancer.

The chain recombines TRBV7-2 with TRBJ1-2, with 8 nucleotides matching TRBD1. Germline lookup yields CDR1 SGHTA and CDR2 FQGNSA. J was trimmed by 2 bases and V by 5 bases; bases with no gene match: 10. The CDR3 loop spans 16 amino acids. CDR3 bases: TGTGCCAGCAGCCCTAGCATGGACAGGGTAAACTATGGCTACACCTTC. It specifies CASSPSMDRVNYGYTF. Variable domain in full (rest from reference TRBV7-2 and TRBJ1-2): GAGVSQSPSNKVTEKGKDVELRCDPISGHTALYWYRQSLGQGLEFLIYFQGNSAPDKSGLPSDRFSAERTGGSVSTLTIQRTQQEDSAVYLCASSPSMDRVNYGYTFGSGTRLTVV.

This clone was recorded once. The V and J genes are TRBV5-4 and TRBJ2-1; 11 bases fit TRBD2. V was clipped by 3 bases and J by 4 bases; unmatched bases: 6. The germline CDR1 and CDR2 sequences are SGHNT and YYREEE (reference sequence). The CDR3 is 16 residues long. CDR3 sequence reads: CASSSELAGAYNEQFF. CDR3 coding DNA: TGTGCCAGCAGCTCGGAACTAGCGGGGGCATACAATGAGCAGTTCTTC.

The J gene is TRBJ2-7, the V gene TRBV20-1, with D possibly TRBD1 on 5 matching bases. This CDR3 has 11 amino acids. V gave up 0 bases and J gave up 6 bases, with 6 bases separating them. Germline V gene data show CDR1 as DFQATT and CDR2 as SNEGSKA (reference sequence). CDR3 amino acids: CSAREGAEQYF. CDR3 nucleotides: TGCAGTGCTAGAGAAGGGGCCGAGCAGTACTTC.

The chain links TRBV11-3 to TRBJ2-5; a possible D gene is TRBD2 (5 bases). The germline gives CDR1 SGHNT, CDR2 YENEEA. CDR3 length equals 13 residues. Trimming took off 5 bases at V and 2 bases at J, with 9 bases between the two ends. The CDR3 sequence is CASSHGLQETQYF. In DNA, the CDR3 is TGTGCCAGCAGCCATGGACTGCAAGAGACCCAGTACTTC.

This sequence joins TRBV5-4 and TRBJ2-5; a weak D match, TRBD1 (6 bases). Per the germline V gene, CDR1 is SGHNT and CDR2 is YYREEE (reference sequence). There are 14 residues in the CDR3. Trimming removed 3 bases from V and 5 bases from J, with 14 bases in between. CDR3 in DNA: TGTGCCAGCAGCTCACAGGGAGAGGCGGAGACCCAGTACTTC. Amino acid sequence: CASSSQGEAETQYF. Using reference TRBV5-4 and TRBJ2-5 for the parts outside the CDR3, the full variable domain is ETGVTQSPTHLIKTRGQQVTLRCSSQSGHNTVSWYQQALGQGPQFIFQYYREEENGRGNFPPRFSGLQFPNYSSELNVNALELDDSALYLCASSSQGEAETQYFGPGTRLLVL.

J is TRBJ1-1 and V is TRBV6-1; D possibly corresponds to TRBD1 (6 bases). The CDR3 extends over 13 amino acids. Trimming removed 7 bases from V and 3 bases from J, with 12 bases in between. Per germline, CDR1 MNHNS and CDR2 SASEGT. CDR3 in amino acids: CASTGQHDTEAFF. The CDR3 DNA reads as TGTGCCAGCACCGGACAGCACGACACTGAAGCTTTCTTT.

The V and J genes are TRBV5-1 and TRBJ2-1; 8 bases line up with TRBD2. V was clipped by 0 bases and J by 8 bases; unmatched bases: 4. CDR1 is SGHRS and CDR2 is YFSETQ in the germline V gene. The CDR3 contains 14 residues. This CDR3 reads CASSLEGTRYEQFF. The CDR3 DNA reads TGCGCCAGCAGCTTGGAGGGGACTAGGTATGAGCAGTTCTTC.

The chain links TRBV10-3 to TRBJ1-5; D gene unclear. Germline CDR1 ENHRY, CDR2 SYGVKD. The CDR3 runs 15 residues. V shed 0 bases and J shed 3 bases, with 9 bases lying between them. The CDR3 region is CAISESRGSNQPQHF. The CDR3 region has the DNA TGTGCCATCAGTGAGTCGCGGGGATCCAATCAGCCCCAGCATTTT.

V is TRBV6-7 and J is TRBJ2-3; D might be TRBD2 (6 bases). TRBV6-7 carries the ORF label, with uncertain function. V lost 4 bases and J lost 10, with 24 bases in between. This CDR3 comprises 16 residues. CDR3 DNA sequence: TGTGCCAGCAGTTGGATAGCGGTAACGATCGAGACGTCGCAGTATTTT. This translates into CASSWIAVTIETSQYF.

The V gene is TRBV28, the J gene TRBJ1-2, with 10 positions matching TRBD1. CDR1 MDHEN and CDR2 SYDVKM come from the germline V gene. J lost 4 bases, V lost 4 bases, and 9 bases had no gene match. CDR3 length: 16 residues. For the CDR3, the DNA is TGTGCCAGCAGTTCCTCCGCTGGACAGGGGGGCTATGGCTACACCTTC. Translating gives CASSSSAGQGGYGYTF.

This rearrangement joins TRBV27 to TRBJ2-3, with D maybe TRBD1 (5 bases). There are 15 residues in the CDR3. Germline V gene lookup returns CDR1 MNHEY and CDR2 SMNVEV (reference sequence). With 0 bases removed from V and 3 bases from J, the gap between germline ends came to 10 bases. CDR3 sequence: CASSLSGVRTDTQYF. For the CDR3, the DNA is TGTGCCAGCAGTTTATCAGGGGTGAGGACAGATACGCAGTATTTT.

The chain is built from TRBV5-5 and TRBJ1-5; D might be TRBD1 (6 bases). The CDR3 length is 15 residues. Germline V gene lookup returns CDR1 SGHKS and CDR2 YYEKEE (reference sequence). Trimming removed 1 base from V and 6 bases from J, with 14 bases in between. CDR3 nucleotides: TGTGCCAGCAGCTTGCTGGGGGCTGTGGGTCAGCCCCAGCATTTT. This codes for CASSLLGAVGQPQHF.

The chain couples TRBV7-7 to TRBJ2-5; 14 nucleotides line up with TRBD2. The germline gives CDR1 SSHAT, CDR2 FNYEAQ (reference sequence). J was trimmed by 5 bases and V by 5 bases; bases with no gene match: 7. The CDR3 consists of 16 residues. The CDR3 spells CASSLGLAGASETQYF. CDR3 bases: TGTGCCAGCAGCCTGGGACTAGCGGGAGCCAGTGAGACCCAGTACTTC.

The rearrangement uses TRBV27 and TRBJ1-1; TRBD1 is a possible D gene (6 bases). CDR1 and CDR2 (germline): MNHEY, SMNVEV (reference sequence). This CDR3 comprises 13 residues. V lost 5 bases, J lost 8 bases, and 15 bases lay in between. The DNA for the CDR3 is TGTGCCAGCAGTCCAAACAGGGTACTGGAAGCTTTCTTT. Translating it yields CASSPNRVLEAFF.

The J gene is TRBJ2-3, the V gene TRBV19, with 11 bases that match TRBD2. Looked up from germline, CDR1 is LNHDA and CDR2 is SQIVND (reference sequence). The CDR3 spans 18 residues. V was pared by 3 bases and J by 2 bases, with 10 bases of the junction left unmatched. DNA for the CDR3: TGTGCCAGTAGTATGGCTAGCGGGAGGAGGGGTTCCACAGATACGCAGTATTTT. This translates into CASSMASGRRGSTDTQYF. Looking up the rest from reference TRBV19 and TRBJ2-3 gives the full variable domain: DGGITQSPKYLFRKEGQNVTLSCEQNLNHDAMYWYRQDPGQGLRLIYYSQIVNDFQKGDIAEGYSVSREKKESFPLTVTSAQKNPTAFYLCASSMASGRRGSTDTQYFGPGTRLTVL.

The CDR3 region is CASSPDTYEQYF. Written as DNA, the CDR3 is TGTGCCAGCAGCCCGGACACCTACGAGCAGTACTTC. This rearrangement joins TRBV7-2 to TRBJ2-7; D may be TRBD1 (5 bases). This CDR3 region has 12 residues. Deletions cut 5 bases from V and 2 bases from J, with 7 bases between. The germline V gene has CDR1 SGHTA and CDR2 FQGNSA.

Note on this clone: The DNA is omitted, as the CDR3 cannot be located on it reliably, and the CDR3 follows TCRdb's listing. This chain links TRBV7-8 with TRBJ2-7; TRBD1, the D gene given by the table, was not confirmed from the DNA. Germline loops: CDR1 SGHVS, CDR2 FQNEAQ. Inclusive of both ends, the CDR3 amounts to 15 amino acids. CDR3 sequence: CASSFGPGTSGEQYF.

The chain combines TRBV9 with TRBJ2-1; the match to TRBD2 covers 14 bases. The germline gives CDR1 SGDLS, CDR2 YYNGEE. V was pared by 0 bases and J by 8 bases, with 4 bases of the junction left unmatched. The CDR3 is made up of 16 amino acids. CDR3 amino acids: CASSVVGTSGSHEQFF. The CDR3 DNA follows: TGTGCCAGCAGCGTAGTTGGGACTAGCGGGAGCCATGAGCAGTTCTTC. The whole variable domain, filled in from reference TRBV9 and TRBJ2-1, reads DSGVTQTPKHLITATGQRVTLRCSPRSGDLSVYWYQQSLDQGLQFLIQYYNGEERAKGNILERFSAQQFPDLHSELNLSSLELGDSALYFCASSVVGTSGSHEQFFGPGTRLTVL.

V usage is TRBV19 and J usage is TRBJ2-7, with D possibly TRBD2 on 6 matching bases. CDR1 and CDR2 (germline): LNHDA, SQIVND (reference sequence). Trimming shortened V by 10 bases and J by 0 bases, and 19 bases separated the two germline ends. The CDR3 runs 15 residues. This CDR3 is CATAGLTPSSYEQYF. In DNA, the CDR3 is TGTGCCACCGCGGGACTCACACCGAGCTCCTACGAGCAGTACTTC.

This chain connects TRBV18 to TRBJ2-7; 10 bases map to TRBD2. CDR3 length: 17 amino acids. Unmatched junction bases numbered 6, after V lost 1 base and J lost 0 bases. Germline CDR1 is KGHSH and CDR2 is LQKENI. CDR3 protein: CASSPRASGGSSYEQYF. For the CDR3, the DNA is TGTGCCAGCTCACCACGGGCTAGCGGGGGAAGCTCCTACGAGCAGTACTTC.

The chain uses TRBV18 and TRBJ2-1; 8 positions agree with TRBD2. V gave up 5 bases and J gave up 0 bases; unmatched junction bases: 3. Germline V gene data show CDR1 as KGHSH and CDR2 as LQKENI. CDR3 length: 15 residues. CDR3 residues: CASSLAGISYNEQFF. The CDR3 nucleotides read TGTGCCAGCTCATTAGCGGGAATCTCCTACAATGAGCAGTTCTTC.